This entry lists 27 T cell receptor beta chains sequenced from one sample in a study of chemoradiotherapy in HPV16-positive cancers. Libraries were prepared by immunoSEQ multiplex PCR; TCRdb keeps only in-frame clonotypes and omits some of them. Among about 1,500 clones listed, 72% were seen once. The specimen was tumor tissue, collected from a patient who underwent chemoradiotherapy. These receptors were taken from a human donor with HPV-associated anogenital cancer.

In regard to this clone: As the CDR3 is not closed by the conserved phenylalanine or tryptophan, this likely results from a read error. The CDR3 spells CASSLDGLNTEAFL. CDR3 nucleotide sequence: TGTGCCAGCAGCTTAGACGGTTTGAACACTGAAGCTTTCTTA. This sequence joins TRBV7-9 and TRBJ1-1; the D is unclear. With 1 base removed from V and 0 bases from J, the gap between germline ends came to 6 bases. The CDR3 sequence is 14 residues long. CDR1 and CDR2 (germline): SEHNR, FQNEAQ (reference sequence).

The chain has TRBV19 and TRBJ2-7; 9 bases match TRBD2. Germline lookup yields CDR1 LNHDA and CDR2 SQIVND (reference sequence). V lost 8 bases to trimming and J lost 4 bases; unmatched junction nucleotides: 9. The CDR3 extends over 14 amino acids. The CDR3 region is CASSMLAGKYEQYF. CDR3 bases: TGTGCCAGTTCAATGCTAGCGGGGAAATACGAGCAGTACTTC.

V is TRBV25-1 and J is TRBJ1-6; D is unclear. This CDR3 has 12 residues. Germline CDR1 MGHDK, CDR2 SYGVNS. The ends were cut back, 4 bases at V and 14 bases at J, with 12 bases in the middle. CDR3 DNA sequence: TGTGCCAGCAGTGTAGAGTTACACACCCTCCACTTT. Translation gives CASSVELHTLHF.

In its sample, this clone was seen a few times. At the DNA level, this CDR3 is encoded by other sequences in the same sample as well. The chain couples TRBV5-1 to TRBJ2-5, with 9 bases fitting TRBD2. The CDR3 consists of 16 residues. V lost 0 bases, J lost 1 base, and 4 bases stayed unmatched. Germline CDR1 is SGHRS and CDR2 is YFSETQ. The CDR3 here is CASSLESSGAQETQYF. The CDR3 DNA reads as TGCGCCAGCAGCTTGGAGTCTAGCGGGGCCCAAGAGACCCAGTACTTC. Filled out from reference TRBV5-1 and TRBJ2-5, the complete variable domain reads KAGVTQTPRYLIKTRGQQVTLSCSPISGHRSVSWYQQTPGQGLQFLFEYFSETQRNKGNFPGRFSGRQFSNSRSEMNVSTLELGDSALYLCASSLESSGAQETQYFGPGTRLLVL.

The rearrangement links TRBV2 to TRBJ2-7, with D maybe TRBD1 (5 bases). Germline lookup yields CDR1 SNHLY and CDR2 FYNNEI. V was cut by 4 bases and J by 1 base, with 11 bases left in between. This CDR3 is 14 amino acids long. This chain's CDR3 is CASSGMDTSYEQYF. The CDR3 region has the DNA TGTGCCAGCAGTGGTATGGACACGTCCTACGAGCAGTACTTC.

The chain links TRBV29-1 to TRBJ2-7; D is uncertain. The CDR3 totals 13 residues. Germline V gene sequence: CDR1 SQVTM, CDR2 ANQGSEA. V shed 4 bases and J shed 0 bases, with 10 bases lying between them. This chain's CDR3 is CSVAGFFSYEQYF. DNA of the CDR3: TGCAGCGTTGCTGGCTTTTTCTCCTACGAGCAGTACTTC.

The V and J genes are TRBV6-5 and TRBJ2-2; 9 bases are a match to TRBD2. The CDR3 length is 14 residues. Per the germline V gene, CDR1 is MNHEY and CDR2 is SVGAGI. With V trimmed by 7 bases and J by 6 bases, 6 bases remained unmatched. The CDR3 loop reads CASTIAGAAGELFF. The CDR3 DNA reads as TGTGCCAGCACTATAGCGGGAGCGGCCGGGGAGCTGTTTTTT.

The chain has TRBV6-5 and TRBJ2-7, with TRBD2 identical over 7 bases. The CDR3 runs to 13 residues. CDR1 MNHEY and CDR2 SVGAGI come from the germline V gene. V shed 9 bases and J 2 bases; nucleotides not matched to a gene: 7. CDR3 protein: CASSGLLTYEQYF. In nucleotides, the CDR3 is TGTGCCAGTTCGGGACTACTGACCTACGAGCAGTACTTC.

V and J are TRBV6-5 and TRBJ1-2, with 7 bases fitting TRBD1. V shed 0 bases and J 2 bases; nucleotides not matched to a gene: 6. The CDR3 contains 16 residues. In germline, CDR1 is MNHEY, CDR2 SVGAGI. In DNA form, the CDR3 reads TGTGCCAGCAGTTACTCAGGGGGCAGGTTAAACTATGGCTACACCTTC. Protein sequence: CASSYSGGRLNYGYTF.

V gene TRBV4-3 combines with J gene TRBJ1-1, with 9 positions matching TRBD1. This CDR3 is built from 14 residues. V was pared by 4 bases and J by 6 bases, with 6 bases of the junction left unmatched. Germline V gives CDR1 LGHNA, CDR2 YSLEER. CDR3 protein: CASSPGQGGPEAFF. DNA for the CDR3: TGCGCCAGCAGCCCGGGACAGGGCGGCCCTGAAGCTTTCTTT.

The CDR3 region is CASSLASGGTEAFF. For the CDR3, the DNA is TGCGCCAGCAGCTTGGCTTCAGGGGGGACTGAAGCTTTCTTT. The V and J genes are TRBV5-1 and TRBJ1-1, with TRBD1 matching over 7 bases. This CDR3 region has 14 residues. Germline V CDR1 and CDR2: SGHRS, YFSETQ. The V gene end was trimmed by 0 bases and the J gene end by 5 bases; junction bases not matched to a gene: 4.

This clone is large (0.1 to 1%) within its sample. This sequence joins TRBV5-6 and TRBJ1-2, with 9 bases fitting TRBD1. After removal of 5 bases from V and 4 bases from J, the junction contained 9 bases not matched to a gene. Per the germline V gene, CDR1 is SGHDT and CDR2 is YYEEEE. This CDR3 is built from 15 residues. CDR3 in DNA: TGTGCCAGCAGTTCCTGGACAGGGGTTCCCTATGGCTACACCTTC. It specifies CASSSWTGVPYGYTF.

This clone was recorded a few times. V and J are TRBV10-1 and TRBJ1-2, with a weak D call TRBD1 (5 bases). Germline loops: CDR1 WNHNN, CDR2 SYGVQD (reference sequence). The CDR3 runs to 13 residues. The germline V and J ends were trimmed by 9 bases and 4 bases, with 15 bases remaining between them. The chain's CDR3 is CARGGDRSYGYTF. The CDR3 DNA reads TGCGCCAGGGGAGGAGACAGATCCTATGGCTACACCTTC.

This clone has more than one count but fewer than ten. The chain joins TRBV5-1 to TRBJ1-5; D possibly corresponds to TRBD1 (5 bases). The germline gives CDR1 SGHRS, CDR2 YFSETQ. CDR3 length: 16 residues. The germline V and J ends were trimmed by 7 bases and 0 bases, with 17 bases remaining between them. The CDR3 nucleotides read TGCGCCAGCCTGTCGGGACGGATTAATAGCAATCAGCCCCAGCATTTT. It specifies CASLSGRINSNQPQHF. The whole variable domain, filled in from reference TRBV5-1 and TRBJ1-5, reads KAGVTQTPRYLIKTRGQQVTLSCSPISGHRSVSWYQQTPGQGLQFLFEYFSETQRNKGNFPGRFSGRQFSNSRSEMNVSTLELGDSALYLCASLSGRINSNQPQHFGDGTRLSIL.

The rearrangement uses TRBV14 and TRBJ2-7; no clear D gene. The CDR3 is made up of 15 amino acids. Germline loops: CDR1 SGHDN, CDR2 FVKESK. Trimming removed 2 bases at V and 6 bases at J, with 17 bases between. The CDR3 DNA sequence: TGTGCCAGCAGCCAACTAAGCCCGCCTTATAGCGAGCAGTACTTC. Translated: CASSQLSPPYSEQYF.

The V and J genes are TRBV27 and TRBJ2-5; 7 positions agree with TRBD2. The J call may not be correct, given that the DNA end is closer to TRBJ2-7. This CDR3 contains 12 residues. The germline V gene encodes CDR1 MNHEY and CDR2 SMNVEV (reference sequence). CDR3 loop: CASSSGISEQYF. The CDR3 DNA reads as TGTGCCAGCAGTAGCGGGATAAGCGAGCAGTACTTC.

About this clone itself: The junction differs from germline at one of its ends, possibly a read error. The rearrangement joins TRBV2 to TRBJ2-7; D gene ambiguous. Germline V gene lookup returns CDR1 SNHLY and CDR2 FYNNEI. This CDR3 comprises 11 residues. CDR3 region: CASRLFEEQHF. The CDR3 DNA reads TGTGCCAGCAGGTTATTTGAGGAGCAGCACTTC.

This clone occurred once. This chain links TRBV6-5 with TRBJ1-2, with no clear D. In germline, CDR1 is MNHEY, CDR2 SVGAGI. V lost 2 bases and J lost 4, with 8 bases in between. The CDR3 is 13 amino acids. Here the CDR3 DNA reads TGTGCCAGCAGTTACGTAGGGTTCTATGGCTACACCTTC. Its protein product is CASSYVGFYGYTF.

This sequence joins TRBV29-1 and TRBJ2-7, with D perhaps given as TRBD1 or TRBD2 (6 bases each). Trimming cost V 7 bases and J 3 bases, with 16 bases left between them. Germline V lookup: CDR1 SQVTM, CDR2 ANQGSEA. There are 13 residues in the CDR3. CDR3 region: CSGGAGASYEQYF. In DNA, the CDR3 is TGCAGCGGGGGGGCCGGGGCTAGCTACGAGCAGTACTTC.

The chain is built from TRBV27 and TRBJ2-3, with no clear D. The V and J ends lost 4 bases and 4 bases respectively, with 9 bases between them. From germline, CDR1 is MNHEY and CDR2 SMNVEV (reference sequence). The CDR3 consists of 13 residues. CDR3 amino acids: CASSSPPSDTQYF. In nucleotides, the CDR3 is TGTGCCAGCAGTTCTCCTCCCTCAGATACGCAGTATTTT.

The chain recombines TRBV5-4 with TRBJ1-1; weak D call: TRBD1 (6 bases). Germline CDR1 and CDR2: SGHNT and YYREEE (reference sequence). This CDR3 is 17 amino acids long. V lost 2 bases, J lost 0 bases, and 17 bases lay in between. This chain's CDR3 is CASSFPIQGSMNTEAFF. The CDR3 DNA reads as TGTGCCAGCAGCTTCCCAATACAGGGTTCCATGAACACTGAAGCTTTCTTT.

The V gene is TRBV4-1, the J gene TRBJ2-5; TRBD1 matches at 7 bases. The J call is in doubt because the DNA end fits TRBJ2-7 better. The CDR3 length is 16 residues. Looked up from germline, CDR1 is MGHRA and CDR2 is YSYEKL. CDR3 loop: CASSQSRTGLSYEQYF. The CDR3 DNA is TGCGCCAGCAGCCAGTCGAGGACAGGACTTTCCTACGAGCAGTACTTC.

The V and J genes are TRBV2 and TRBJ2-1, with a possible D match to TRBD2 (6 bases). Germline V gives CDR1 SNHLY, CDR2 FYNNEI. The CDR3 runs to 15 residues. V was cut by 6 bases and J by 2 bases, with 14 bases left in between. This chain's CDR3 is CASSAGTFTYNEQFF. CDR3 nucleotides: TGTGCCAGCAGCGCCGGGACTTTCACCTACAATGAGCAGTTCTTC.

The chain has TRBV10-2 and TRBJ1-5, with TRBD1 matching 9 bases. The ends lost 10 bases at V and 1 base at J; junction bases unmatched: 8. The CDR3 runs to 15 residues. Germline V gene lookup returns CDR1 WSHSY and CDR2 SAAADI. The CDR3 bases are TGCGCCACCAGGTGGGACAGGGCGAGCAATCAGCCCCAGCATTTT. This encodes CATRWDRASNQPQHF.

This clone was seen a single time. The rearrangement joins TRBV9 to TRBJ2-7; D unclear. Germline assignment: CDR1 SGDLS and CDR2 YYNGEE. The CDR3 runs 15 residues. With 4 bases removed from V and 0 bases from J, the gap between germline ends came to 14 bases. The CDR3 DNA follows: TGTGCCAGCAGCAAGGGAAACAGATTCTCCTACGAGCAGTACTTC. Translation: CASSKGNRFSYEQYF.

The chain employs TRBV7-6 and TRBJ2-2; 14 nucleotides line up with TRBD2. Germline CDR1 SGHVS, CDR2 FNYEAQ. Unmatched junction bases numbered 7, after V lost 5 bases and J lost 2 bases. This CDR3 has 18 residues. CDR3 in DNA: TGTGCCAGCAGCCTGGGACTAGCGGGAGCAGTAAACACCGGGGAGCTGTTTTTT. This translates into CASSLGLAGAVNTGELFF.

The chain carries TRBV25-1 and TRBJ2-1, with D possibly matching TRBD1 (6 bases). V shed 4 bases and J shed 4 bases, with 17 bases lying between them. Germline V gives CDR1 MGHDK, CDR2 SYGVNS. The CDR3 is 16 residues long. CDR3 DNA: TGTGCCAGCAGTGGGGAAACAGGGACGGGTTACAATGAGCAGTTCTTC. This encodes CASSGETGTGYNEQFF. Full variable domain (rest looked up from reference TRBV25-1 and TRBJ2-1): EADIYQTPRYLVIGTGKKITLECSQTMGHDKMYWYQQDPGMELHLIHYSYGVNSTEKGDLSSESTVSRIRTEHFPLTLESARPSHTSQYLCASSGETGTGYNEQFFGPGTRLTVL.